This passage covers 13 T cell receptor beta chains from one sample sequenced in a study of memory CD8 T cells in hepatitis C reinfection. Generated by immunoSEQ multiplex PCR, the TCRdb table keeps only in-frame clones and is missing some. The sample has more than 35,000 clones, over 75% seen once. Time point noted: peak reinfection, 3 to 8 weeks after reinfection detection. The sorted cells went straight to TCR sequencing with no prior in vitro expansion. The sample comprised naive CD8+ T cells sorted from blood. Receptors originate from a man between 18 and 35 years old with hepatitis C virus infection.

The gene calls are TRBV27 and TRBJ2-7, with TRBD2 identical over 10 bases. Germline CDR1 reads MNHEY; CDR2 reads SMNVEV (reference sequence). V dropped 2 bases and J dropped 2; count of bases not matched to a gene: 3. CDR3 length equals 15 residues. The CDR3 reads CASSLSLAGAYEQYF. The DNA for the CDR3 is TGTGCCAGCAGTTTAAGTCTAGCGGGAGCCTACGAGCAGTACTTC.

The rearrangement uses TRBV6-5 and TRBJ2-5, with TRBD2 as a possible D gene (5 bases). V was pared by 0 bases and J by 0 bases, with 8 bases between. Germline CDR1 and CDR2: MNHEY and SVGAGI. This CDR3 has 15 residues. Written as DNA, the CDR3 is TGTGCCAGCAGTTACTCGAAGCGGCACCAAGAGACCCAGTACTTC. Amino acids: CASSYSKRHQETQYF.

This chain joins TRBV14 and TRBJ2-3; D not resolved. The germline gives CDR1 SGHDN, CDR2 FVKESK. With 1 base removed from V and 4 bases from J, the gap between germline ends came to 15 bases. The CDR3 contains 16 residues. The DNA of the CDR3 is TGTGCCAGCAGCCAAGTATGGAGAGCCCCCCCAGATACGCAGTATTTT. This translates into CASSQVWRAPPDTQYF.

The CDR3 region has the DNA TGCGCCAGCAGGGCGGGGGGCTACTTGGGCGCGAACACCGGGGAGCTGTTTTTT. This encodes CASRAGGYLGANTGELFF. This chain connects TRBV4-1 to TRBJ2-2, with 8 bases identical to TRBD2. Trimming took 6 bases from V and 0 from J; bases not matched to a gene: 12. The length of the CDR3 is 18 residues. Germline V gene sequence: CDR1 MGHRA, CDR2 YSYEKL.

The chain recombines TRBV13 with TRBJ2-1, with 8 bases lining up with TRBD1. The germline V gene encodes CDR1 PRHDT and CDR2 FYEKMQ (reference sequence). V lost 6 bases and J lost 0; bases outside the gene matches: 4. This CDR3 has 15 residues. CDR3 sequence: CASRGQGLSYNEQFF. The CDR3 nucleotides read TGTGCCAGCAGAGGACAGGGTCTCTCCTACAATGAGCAGTTCTTC. The variable domain in full, with the rest retrieved from reference TRBV13 and TRBJ2-1, is AAGVIQSPRHLIKEKRETATLKCYPIPRHDTVYWYQQGPGQDPQFLISFYEKMQSDKGSIPDRFSAQQFSDYHSELNMSSLELGDSALYFCASRGQGLSYNEQFFGPGTRLTVL.

The V and J genes are TRBV4-3 and TRBJ2-3, with 10 positions matching TRBD2. The V gene's germline CDR1 is LGHNA and CDR2 YSLEER. The V gene end was trimmed by 2 bases and the J gene end by 4 bases; junction bases not matched to a gene: 9. The CDR3 is made up of 17 amino acids. CDR3 DNA sequence: TGCGCCAGCAGCCAAACCACCGGGACTAGCGTTGCAGATACGCAGTATTTT. This gives the protein CASSQTTGTSVADTQYF.

This clone was detected once. This sequence joins TRBV11-2 and TRBJ2-1; 9 positions agree with TRBD2. This CDR3 has 15 residues. The ends lost 7 bases at V and 1 base at J; junction bases unmatched: 5. Germline assignment: CDR1 SGHAT and CDR2 FQNNGV. DNA of the CDR3: TGTGCCAGCAAAACTAGCGGGCAATCCTACAATGAGCAGTTCTTC. Amino acid sequence: CASKTSGQSYNEQFF.

The chain joins TRBV7-2 to TRBJ2-3, with 11 bases lining up with TRBD1. In germline, CDR1 is SGHTA, CDR2 FQGNSA. The CDR3 runs 17 residues. V trimming: 5 bases; J trimming: 1 base; junction bases outside the gene matches: 8. The DNA of the CDR3 is TGTGCCAGCAGCCCCGGGACAGGGGGATGGGGCACAGATACGCAGTATTTT. Its protein is CASSPGTGGWGTDTQYF. The full variable domain, with the rest looked up from reference TRBV7-2 and TRBJ2-3, is GAGVSQSPSNKVTEKGKDVELRCDPISGHTALYWYRQSLGQGLEFLIYFQGNSAPDKSGLPSDRFSAERTGGSVSTLTIQRTQQEDSAVYLCASSPGTGGWGTDTQYFGPGTRLTVL.

As regards this clone: A junction end diverges from the germline sequence, so it may reflect a read error. The chain employs TRBV9 and TRBJ2-1, with 11 bases identical to TRBD1. This CDR3 comprises 15 residues. CDR1 SGDLS and CDR2 YYNGEE come from the germline V gene. The DNA of the CDR3 is TGTGCCAGCAGCGCGGACAGGGGGCCCTACAATGAGAAGTTCTTC. This translates into CASSADRGPYNEKFF.

This clone was seen once. The CDR3 reads CASSLLGPGETQYF. DNA of the CDR3: TGTGCCAGCAGTCTACTCGGGCCAGGGGAGACCCAGTACTTC. The rearrangement uses TRBV27 and TRBJ2-5; D possibly corresponds to TRBD1 (5 bases). CDR1 and CDR2 (germline): MNHEY, SMNVEV (reference sequence). This CDR3 is built from 14 residues. Trimming pared 5 bases from V and 5 bases from J, leaving 15 bases between.

The CDR3, as DNA: TGTGCCAGCAGCCGAATGTCGGCAGGGGGAGAGACCCAGTACTTC. Its translation is CASSRMSAGGETQYF. The genes are TRBV7-9 and TRBJ2-5; 7 nucleotides line up with TRBD1. The J segment lost 4 bases and the V segment lost 5 bases, leaving 10 bases of the junction unmatched. The CDR3 runs 15 residues. CDR1 and CDR2 (germline): SEHNR, FQNEAQ (reference sequence).

The CDR3 spells CASSSASGQETQYF. DNA for the CDR3: TGTGCCAGCAGCTCTGCTAGCGGACAAGAGACCCAGTACTTC. The V gene is TRBV5-4, the J gene TRBJ2-5; 7 bases line up with TRBD2. The CDR3 loop spans 14 amino acids. The germline V gene has CDR1 SGHNT and CDR2 YYREEE (reference sequence). V lost 3 bases, J lost 2 bases, and 4 bases stayed unmatched.

This clone was seen just once. The genes are TRBV5-8 and TRBJ2-7, with 13 nucleotides matching TRBD2. This CDR3 region has 18 residues. Germline CDR1 reads SGHTS; CDR2 reads YDEGEE. Germline trimming cut 3 bases from V and 2 bases from J; bases unmatched to any gene: 11. The CDR3 spells CASSYIPGTSGVTYEQYV. The CDR3 DNA reads as TGTGCCAGCAGCTACATCCCCGGGACTAGCGGGGTCACCTACGAGCAGTACGTC.